This paragraph covers one T cell receptor beta chain sequence. The antigen remains unidentified. As for time point: sample taken at primary tumor resection. These data come from a study of spatial heterogeneity in lung cancer. General study findings and limits: Within tumors, counts of expanded alpha and beta TCRs tracked tumor mutation counts.

TCRdb recomputed calls from the 5' RACE reads with MiXCR, one row per CDR3 protein. The sample records more than 10,000 distinct CDR3 sequences, under 6% being singletons. J gave up 8 bases and V 0 bases, and 5 bases lay outside the gene matches. The length of the CDR3 is 14 residues. Germline-derived CDR1 and CDR2 are DFQATT and SNEGSKA (reference sequence). The sequence was collected from a male donor with early-stage non-small cell lung cancer. V usage is TRBV20-1 and J usage is TRBJ2-1, with 9 bases lining up with TRBD2. This material consisted of lung tumor tissue, taken at surgery. In DNA, the CDR3 is TGCAGTGCTAGAGATCCGACTAGCGGACATGAGCAGTTCTTC. Translated, it gives CSARDPTSGHEQFF.